Shown below are 8 T cell receptor beta chains from a single sample sequenced in a study of cytomegalovirus exposure and HLA in healthy donors. The PCR ran on 60 Vbeta and 13 Jbeta primers. Method: immunoSEQ multiplex PCR; TCRdb's copy keeps in-frame clones and lacks some. Among 150,000 or so clones listed, around 82% were seen once. The specimen was PBMCs. Receptors originate from a man aged 18 to 29 in good health and CMV-seropositive.

The chain joins TRBV11-2 to TRBJ2-2, with D possibly TRBD2 on 6 matching bases. With 0 bases removed from V and 4 bases from J, the gap between germline ends came to 12 bases. The germline CDR1 and CDR2 sequences are SGHAT and FQNNGV. The CDR3 extends over 16 amino acids. The CDR3 reads CASSLDLGGSTGELFF. CDR3 DNA: TGTGCCAGCAGCTTAGATCTAGGAGGGAGCACCGGGGAGCTGTTTTTT.

The chain uses TRBV6-5 and TRBJ2-7; tentative D call: TRBD1 (5 bases). Per germline, CDR1 MNHEY and CDR2 SVGAGI. The CDR3 has 14 residues. Trimming removed 6 bases from V and 9 bases from J, with 21 bases in between. This CDR3 reads CASSPDSSLRVQYF. In DNA, the CDR3 is TGTGCCAGCAGCCCTGACAGCTCCCTACGAGTGCAGTACTTC.

CDR3 in amino acids: CASSIDLGATYGYTF. CDR3 in DNA: TGTGCCAGTAGTATAGATCTGGGGGCCACCTATGGCTACACCTTC. The J gene is TRBJ1-2, the V gene TRBV19; perhaps TRBD1 as D (6 bases). The CDR3 totals 15 residues. Trimming cost V 0 bases and J 4 bases, with 12 bases left between them. Germline V gives CDR1 LNHDA, CDR2 SQIVND (reference sequence).

J is TRBJ1-1 and V is TRBV28; possible D gene TRBD1, 5 bases. V gave up 2 bases and J gave up 2 bases, with 12 bases separating them. The CDR3 extends over 15 amino acids. The germline V gene has CDR1 MDHEN and CDR2 SYDVKM. The CDR3 DNA follows: TGTGCCAGCAGTTTACGGCGGGGGGTTAACACTGAAGCTTTCTTT. Amino acid sequence: CASSLRRGVNTEAFF. The complete variable domain, with remaining parts taken from reference TRBV28 and TRBJ1-1, reads DVKVTQSSRYLVKRTGEKVFLECVQDMDHENMFWYRQDPGLGLRLIYFSYDVKMKEKGDIPEGYSVSREKKERFSLILESASTNQTSMYLCASSLRRGVNTEAFFGQGTRLTVV.

The chain recombines TRBV5-1 with TRBJ2-1; TRBD1 matches at 8 bases. The V gene's germline CDR1 is SGHRS and CDR2 YFSETQ. With 4 bases clipped from V and 3 bases from J, the junction kept 6 bases outside the gene matches. The CDR3 loop spans 15 amino acids. The CDR3 sequence is CASSPAGTGYNEQFF. CDR3 in DNA: TGCGCCAGCAGCCCCGCCGGGACAGGCTACAATGAGCAGTTCTTC.

The rearrangement uses TRBV2 and TRBJ1-4; 8 bases line up with TRBD1. The CDR3 spans 15 residues. Trimming at V came to 1 base and at J to 6 bases, leaving 4 bases not matched to a gene. In germline, CDR1 is SNHLY, CDR2 FYNNEI. CDR3 region: CASSEGTGLYEKLFF. The CDR3 DNA follows: TGTGCCAGCAGTGAAGGGACAGGGTTATATGAAAAACTGTTTTTT.

The chain is built from TRBV5-1 and TRBJ1-1, with D perhaps TRBD1 (5 bases). V lost 3 bases, J lost 1 base, and 10 bases lay in between. CDR1 is SGHRS and CDR2 is YFSETQ in the germline V gene. The CDR3 has 14 residues. CDR3 in DNA: TGCGCCAGCAGCTCTCGGCAGGGGAACACTGAAGCTTTCTTT. It encodes CASSSRQGNTEAFF.

The CDR3 reads CASSIEGGPTDTQYF. CDR3 DNA: TGTGCCAGTAGTATAGAGGGAGGGCCGACAGATACGCAGTATTTT. The chain joins TRBV19 to TRBJ2-3, with TRBD2 matching over 7 bases. CDR3 length: 15 residues. Germline lookup yields CDR1 LNHDA and CDR2 SQIVND (reference sequence). Trimming removed 0 bases from V and 3 bases from J; junction bases left unmatched: 3.